This TCR beta chain was observed in a study of cytomegalovirus exposure and HLA in healthy donors. The study, taken as a whole, reports: Sequencing probably produced one cluster of sequence variants that were highly shared.

13 Jbeta primers and 60 Vbeta primers were used for the PCR. Sequencing was performed with immunoSEQ multiplex PCR; in TCRdb, only in-frame clones are kept and a portion is missing. The table lists approximately 74,000 clones, around 75% of them singletons. Germline V gene data show CDR1 as MGHRA and CDR2 as YSYEKL. Trimming removed 3 bases from V and 3 bases from J; junction bases left unmatched: 8. The CDR3 contains 16 residues. Comment on this clone: Its antigen is unknown.

This receptor was obtained from a man aged 60-69 years in good health and CMV-seropositive. The sequenced sample was PBMCs. The chain recombines TRBV4-1 with TRBJ1-5; 7 positions agree with TRBD1. This CDR3 is CASSQGPGQSNQPQHF. Written as DNA, the CDR3 is TGCGCCAGCAGCCAGGGGCCGGGACAGTCCAATCAGCCCCAGCATTTT.